This is a list of T cell receptor beta chains from one sample in a study of early T cells in non-severe SARS-CoV-2 infection. A single record per CDR3 protein comes from TCRdb applying MiXCR to the 5' RACE reads. The sample lists tens of thousands of distinct CDR3 sequences, around 12% occurring once. The sequenced sample consisted of whole blood. The receptor set was obtained from an adult who was a healthcare worker with PCR-confirmed SARS-CoV-2 infection or an uninfected control (not recorded which). Both conserved end residues are part of each CDR3. A D gene is named only where the DNA matches it firmly. A row's size may be missing; if present it is once, few, many or a size class.

j_gene | d_gene | v_gene | abundance | CDR3aa | CDR3nt
TRBJ2-1 | . | TRBV29-1 | . | CSVGTPMDEQFF | TGCAGCGTAGGGACACCCATGGATGAGCAGTTCTTC
TRBJ2-3 | TRBD2 | TRBV2 | many | CASRTLAGPYTQYF | TGTGCCAGCAGGACACTAGCGGGGCCATATACGCAGTATTTT
TRBJ2-5 | . | TRBV20-1 | many | CSARDFRDTSQETQYF | TGCAGTGCTAGAGATTTCAGGGACACTTCCCAAGAGACCCAGTACTTC
TRBJ2-3 | . | TRBV10-3 | many | CAISTGGLDTQYF | TGTGCCATCAGTACGGGGGGCCTGGATACGCAGTATTTT
TRBJ1-6 | TRBD1 | TRBV7-9 | once | CASSTSGGQPSYNSPLHF | TGTGCCAGCAGCACGAGTGGGGGACAGCCCTCCTATAATTCACCCCTCCACTTT
TRBJ1-6 | TRBD1 | TRBV27 | few | CASSSPGQNNSPLHF | TGTGCCAGCAGTTCCCCGGGACAGAACAATTCACCCCTCCACTTT
TRBJ2-1 | TRBD2 | TRBV20-1 | . | CSARPGGDNEQFF | TGCAGTGCTAGACCCGGGGGGGACAATGAGCAGTTCTTC
TRBJ2-5 | . | TRBV5-5 | many | CASSLGPTGETQYF | TGTGCCAGCAGCTTGGGACCGACAGGAGAGACCCAGTACTTC
TRBJ1-5 | TRBD1 | TRBV28 | many | CASRWTGGVQPQHF | TGTGCCAGCAGATGGACAGGGGGCGTTCAGCCCCAGCATTTT
TRBJ2-3 | . | TRBV7-2 | many | CASSRSGYPSTDTQYF | TGTGCCAGCAGCCGTAGCGGTTACCCTAGCACAGATACGCAGTATTTT
TRBJ2-7 | . | TRBV12-5 | many | CASGLTSYEQYF | TGTGCTAGTGGTTTGACCAGTTACGAGCAGTACTTC
TRBJ2-1 | . | TRBV9 | many | CASSPNPGRGNNEQFF | TGTGCCAGCAGCCCAAACCCCGGTCGGGGGAACAATGAGCAGTTCTTC
TRBJ2-6 | . | TRBV2 | . | CASYLRGANVLTF | TGTGCCAGCTATCTTCGAGGGGCCAACGTCCTGACTTTC
TRBJ1-5 | . | TRBV2 | . | CASSAWHRNQPQHF | TGTGCCAGCAGTGCATGGCACAGAAATCAGCCCCAGCATTTT
TRBJ1-4 | TRBD1 | TRBV10-1 | many | CASSRDREEGKLFF | TGCGCCAGCAGTCGGGACAGAGAAGAAGGAAAACTGTTTTTT
TRBJ1-5 | . | TRBV7-9 | many | CASSSANQPQHF | TGTGCCAGCAGCTCCGCCAATCAGCCCCAGCATTTT
TRBJ2-2 | . | TRBV9 | . | CASSGFEELFF | TGTGCCAGCAGCGGTTTCGAGGAGCTGTTTTTT
TRBJ2-7 | TRBD1 | TRBV9 | . | CASSGRTGLTGEQYF | TGTGCCAGCAGTGGGAGGACAGGGTTAACGGGTGAGCAGTACTTC
TRBJ1-6 | TRBD1 | TRBV7-2 | many | CASSIPGQGVPLHF | TGTGCCAGCAGCATACCGGGACAGGGGGTACCCCTCCACTTT
TRBJ1-3 | . | TRBV30 | many | CATRPQTAGNTIYF | TGTGCAACCCGGCCCCAGACCGCTGGAAACACCATATATTTT
TRBJ1-1 | . | TRBV9 | . | CASSVVAGISEAFF | TGTGCCAGCAGCGTAGTAGCAGGGATCTCTGAAGCTTTCTTT
TRBJ2-1 | TRBD2 | TRBV20-1 | many | CSARFAGRGEEQFF | TGCAGTGCTAGGTTCGCGGGACGGGGGGAAGAGCAGTTCTTC
TRBJ2-7 | . | TRBV28 | many | CASSFGLDFSYEQYF | TGTGCCAGCAGTTTTGGATTGGACTTCTCCTACGAGCAGTACTTC
TRBJ2-7 | . | TRBV5-1 | many | CASSLTNTRIYEQYF | TGCGCCAGCAGCCTAACGAATACTCGGATCTACGAGCAGTACTTC
TRBJ2-7 | TRBD1 | TRBV7-2 | . | CASSLTGTGGYYEQYF | TGTGCCAGCAGCTTAACCGGGACAGGGGGGTACTACGAGCAGTACTTC
TRBJ1-5 | . | TRBV6-6 | many | CASKEAPLSPQHF | TGTGCCAGCAAGGAAGCTCCACTCAGCCCCCAGCATTTT
TRBJ2-5 | TRBD2 | TRBV6-1 | many | CATGTRAETQYF | TGTGCCACCGGGACTAGAGCGGAGACCCAGTACTTC
TRBJ2-3 | . | TRBV6-2/TRBV6-3 | many | CAITDGGAQYF | TGTGCCATTACCGACGGAGGGGCGCAGTATTTT
TRBJ1-2 | . | TRBV4-2 | many | CASSQDPGLAGGYTF | TGTGCCAGCAGCCAAGATCCTGGGCTAGCGGGTGGCTACACCTTC
TRBJ1-1 | . | TRBV25-1 | many | CASSLPGDPQNTEAFF | TGTGCCAGCAGTCTACCGGGGGACCCACAGAACACTGAAGCTTTCTTT
TRBJ2-5 | . | TRBV20-1 | many | CSAFPGEDKETQYF | TGCAGTGCTTTCCCGGGGGAAGATAAAGAGACCCAGTACTTC
TRBJ2-1 | . | TRBV11-2 | many | CASSPGGSGYNEQFF | TGTGCCAGCAGCCCCGGGGGTAGCGGTTACAATGAGCAGTTCTTC
TRBJ1-5 | TRBD1 | TRBV6-2/TRBV6-3 | . | CATGGTANQPQHF | TGTGCCACCGGAGGGACAGCGAATCAGCCCCAGCATTTT
TRBJ2-3 | . | TRBV24-1 | many | CATYQAAGRLEITDTQYF | TGTGCCACATACCAAGCGGCGGGGAGATTAGAGATCACAGATACGCAGTATTTT
TRBJ1-2 | TRBD1 | TRBV12-3/TRBV12-4 | . | CASSLLQGTNYGYTF | TGTGCCAGCAGCCTCCTACAGGGGACCAACTATGGCTACACCTTC
TRBJ2-7 | . | TRBV7-2 | few | CASSSPPGAYEQYF | TGTGCCAGCAGCTCGCCGCCGGGAGCCTACGAGCAGTACTTC
TRBJ2-3 | . | TRBV28 | few | CASSAPGGLGGDTQYF | TGTGCCAGCAGTGCGCCTGGAGGCCTTGGGGGAGATACGCAGTATTTT
TRBJ2-5 | TRBD2 | TRBV7-2 | few | CASSLTSGFQETQYF | TGTGCCAGCAGCTTAACTAGCGGGTTTCAAGAGACCCAGTACTTC
TRBJ1-2 | TRBD1 | TRBV29-1 | . | CSVDRTGTRGYTF | TGCAGCGTTGATCGGACAGGGACGCGGGGCTACACCTTC
TRBJ1-3 | . | TRBV12-3/TRBV12-4 | . | CASSSQGIGNTIYF | TGTGCCAGCAGTTCACAGGGTATCGGAAACACCATATATTTT
TRBJ1-1 | . | TRBV5-4 | many | CASSLAGSRTEAFF | TGTGCCAGCAGCTTGGCGGGGAGTCGAACTGAAGCTTTCTTT
TRBJ2-7 | TRBD1 | TRBV28 | few | CASSLTGIEQYF | TGTGCCAGCAGTTTGACAGGGATCGAGCAGTACTTC
TRBJ2-1 | . | TRBV7-7 | many | CASSLSRTYNEQFF | TGTGCCAGCAGCTTAAGCAGGACCTACAATGAGCAGTTCTTC
TRBJ2-4 | TRBD1 | TRBV2 | many | CASSKDRGAKNIQYF | TGTGCCAGCAGTAAGGACAGGGGGGCCAAAAACATTCAGTACTTC
TRBJ2-6 | TRBD1 | TRBV29-1 | . | CSATGAGANVLTF | TGCAGCGCTACAGGGGCTGGGGCCAACGTCCTGACTTTC
TRBJ1-3 | . | TRBV12-3/TRBV12-4 | many | CASSLGGPGNTIYF | TGTGCCAGCAGTTTAGGGGGGCCCGGAAACACCATATATTTT
TRBJ1-2 | . | TRBV30 | many | CAWCDNTDYGYTF | TGTGCCTGGTGCGACAATACAGACTATGGCTACACCTTC
TRBJ1-2 | . | TRBV7-2 | . | CASSSPGRENGYTF | TGTGCCAGCAGCTCACCGGGACGGGAGAATGGCTACACCTTC
TRBJ2-7 | . | TRBV5-1 | . | CASSFNVHSPNSYEQYF | TGCGCCAGCAGCTTCAATGTCCACAGCCCAAACTCCTACGAGCAGTACTTC
TRBJ2-6 | . | TRBV7-9 | many | CASSFSSGANVLTF | TGTGCCAGCAGCTTCTCGTCTGGGGCCAACGTCCTGACTTTC
TRBJ2-4 | . | TRBV14 | . | CASSNQAKNIQYF | TGTGCCAGCAGCAATCAAGCCAAAAACATTCAGTACTTC
TRBJ2-1 | . | TRBV12-3/TRBV12-4 | . | CASSSRWWDNEQFF | TGTGCCAGCTCCTCTAGGTGGTGGGACAATGAGCAGTTCTTC
TRBJ2-2 | . | TRBV30 | many | CAWSKRAGIVPSNTGELFF | TGTGCCTGGAGTAAAAGGGCAGGGATAGTCCCATCGAACACCGGGGAGCTGTTTTTT
TRBJ2-2 | . | TRBV6-5 | many | CASSSPTTGELFF | TGTGCCAGCAGTTCCCCCACCACCGGGGAGCTGTTTTTT
TRBJ2-7 | . | TRBV7-2 | . | CASSLALEYEQYF | TGTGCCAGCAGCTTAGCGCTAGAGTACGAGCAGTACTTC
TRBJ2-4 | TRBD1 | TRBV5-1 | . | CASSSSQGAENIQYF | TGCGCCAGCAGCTCCTCACAGGGGGCTGAAAACATTCAGTACTTC
TRBJ2-5 | TRBD2 | TRBV5-1 | many | CASSSTPSGPYQETQYF | TGCGCCAGCAGCTCCACGCCTAGCGGACCCTACCAAGAGACCCAGTACTTC
TRBJ1-2 | . | TRBV29-1 | many | CSVGNGYTF | TGCAGCGTGGGGAATGGCTACACCTTC
TRBJ2-2 | . | TRBV6-1 | few | CASSGMEAGVELFF | TGTGCCAGCAGTGGAATGGAGGCCGGGGTGGAGCTGTTTTTT